This T cell receptor beta chain was identified in a study of blood T cell repertoires in COVID-19. The wider study: From the United States, Italy and Spain came samples of acute and convalescent COVID-19. Sources were T cells, B-cell-depleted T cells, or PBMCs; the material itself was cDNA or gDNA.

This clone has just one count. The authors' processing: The assay estimated nucleated cells by amplifying reference gene primers. Assay: immunoSEQ multiplex PCR; the TCRdb copy retains only in-frame clones and omits some. D and trimming were read from the DNA, whereas the V and J calls and clone size are those reported in that table. The sample carries roughly 190,000 clones, roughly 90% recorded once. Cohort assignment relied on participant-reported clinical history. Material for sequencing was PBMCs or T cells enriched from blood (not recorded which). The sequence was obtained from a woman aged 30 to 39 who had recovered from COVID-19.

CDR3 nucleotides: TGTGCCAGTAGTATGCCTCGGACAGGGGAAACAGATACGCAGTATTTT. Protein: CASSMPRTGETDTQYF. The V and J genes are TRBV19 and TRBJ2-3; 9 bases match TRBD1. Germline V lookup: CDR1 LNHDA, CDR2 SQIVND (reference sequence). With 3 bases clipped from V and 3 bases from J, the junction kept 7 bases outside the gene matches. The CDR3 sequence is 16 residues long.